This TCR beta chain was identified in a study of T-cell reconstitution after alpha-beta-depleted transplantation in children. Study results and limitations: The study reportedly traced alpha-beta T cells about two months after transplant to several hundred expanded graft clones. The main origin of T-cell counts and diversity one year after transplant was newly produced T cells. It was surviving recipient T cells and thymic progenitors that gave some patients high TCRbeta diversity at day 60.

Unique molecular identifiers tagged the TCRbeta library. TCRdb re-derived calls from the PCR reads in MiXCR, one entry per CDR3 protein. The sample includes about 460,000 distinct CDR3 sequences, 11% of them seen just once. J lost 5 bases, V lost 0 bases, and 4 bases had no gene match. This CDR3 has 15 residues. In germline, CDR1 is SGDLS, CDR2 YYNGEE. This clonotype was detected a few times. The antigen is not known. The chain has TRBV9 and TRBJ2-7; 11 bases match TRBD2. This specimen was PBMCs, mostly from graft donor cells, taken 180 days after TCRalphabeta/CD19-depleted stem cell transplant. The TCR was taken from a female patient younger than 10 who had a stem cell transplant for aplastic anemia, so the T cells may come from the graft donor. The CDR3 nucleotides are TGTGCCAGCAGCGTAGCGGCTAGCGGGAGGAACGAGCAGTACTTC. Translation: CASSVAASGRNEQYF.